The 4 T cell receptor beta chains below come from one sample, sequenced in a study of shared clonotypes between healthy human individuals. Sequencing was performed with immunoSEQ multiplex PCR; in TCRdb, only in-frame clones are kept and a portion is missing. The table shows a few million clones, with approximately 95% occurring only once. Source material: naive CD4+ T cells sorted from blood. The sample's subset: CD45RA+ positively selected. The origin of the receptors is a young man in good health.

V and J are TRBV6-5 and TRBJ1-6; a weak D match, TRBD1 (6 bases). Germline assignment: CDR1 MNHEY and CDR2 SVGAGI. This CDR3 region has 16 residues. The V end lost 0 bases, the J end lost 4 bases, and 10 bases lay between the germline ends. The CDR3, as DNA: TGTGCCAGCAGTTACTCAGGGACACCTTATAATTCACCCCTCCACTTT. It specifies CASSYSGTPYNSPLHF.

J is TRBJ1-6 and V is TRBV25-1; D remains unclear. Germline V gene lookup returns CDR1 MGHDK and CDR2 SYGVNS. The CDR3 covers 12 residues. Trimming removed 5 bases from V and 3 bases from J, with 2 bases in between. CDR3: CASSSYNSPLHF. Written as DNA, the CDR3 is TGTGCCAGCAGTAGCTATAATTCACCCCTCCACTTT.

The rearrangement uses TRBV9 and TRBJ2-7, with TRBD1 matching 10 bases. From germline, CDR1 is SGDLS and CDR2 YYNGEE. The V and J ends lost 6 bases and 4 bases, in that order; junction bases with no gene match: 7. The CDR3 spans 14 residues. The CDR3 DNA is TGTGCCAGCACCGCCGGGACAGGGGCTTACGAGCAGTACTTC. It encodes CASTAGTGAYEQYF.

CDR3 loop: CASNKPSGGNEQFF. CDR3 coding DNA: TGTGCCAGCAATAAACCCAGCGGGGGGAATGAGCAGTTCTTC. This rearrangement joins TRBV7-2 to TRBJ2-1; 9 bases fit TRBD2. The V and J ends lost 7 bases and 7 bases, in that order; junction bases with no gene match: 8. In germline, CDR1 is SGHTA, CDR2 FQGNSA. The CDR3 covers 14 residues.